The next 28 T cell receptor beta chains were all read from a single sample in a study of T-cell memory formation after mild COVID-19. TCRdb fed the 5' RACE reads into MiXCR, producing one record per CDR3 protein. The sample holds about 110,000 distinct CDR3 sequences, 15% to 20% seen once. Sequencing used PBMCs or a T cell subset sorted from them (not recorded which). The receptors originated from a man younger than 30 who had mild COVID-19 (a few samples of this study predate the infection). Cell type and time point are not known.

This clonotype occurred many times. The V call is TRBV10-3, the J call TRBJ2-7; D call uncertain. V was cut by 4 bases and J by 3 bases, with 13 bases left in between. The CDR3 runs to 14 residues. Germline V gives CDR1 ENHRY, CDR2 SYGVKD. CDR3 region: CAISGSNGNYEQYF. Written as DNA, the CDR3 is TGTGCCATCAGTGGGTCGAACGGAAACTACGAGCAGTACTTC.

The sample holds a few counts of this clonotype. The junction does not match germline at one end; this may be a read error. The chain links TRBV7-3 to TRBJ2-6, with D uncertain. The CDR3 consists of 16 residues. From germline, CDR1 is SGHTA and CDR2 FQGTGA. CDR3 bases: TGTGCCAGCAGCTTCCACAGTCTCTCTGAGGCCAACGTCCTGACTTTC. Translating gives CASSFHSLSEANVLTF.

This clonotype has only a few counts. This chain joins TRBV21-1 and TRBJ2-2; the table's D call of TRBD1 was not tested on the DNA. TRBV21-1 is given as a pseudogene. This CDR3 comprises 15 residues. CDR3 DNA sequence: TGTGCCAGACCCCCGGCAGGGGGGCTAGGCGGGGAGCTGTTTTTT. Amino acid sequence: CARPPAGGLGGELFF.

The CDR3, as DNA: TGCAGTGCTAGTCGGGGGCCTAGGAGCTCCTACGAGCAGTACTTC. Its protein is CSASRGPRSSYEQYF. The rearrangement uses TRBV20-1 and TRBJ2-7; either TRBD1 or TRBD2 may fit D (6 bases each). The length of the CDR3 is 15 residues. Trimming took 3 bases from V and 0 from J, leaving 15 bases between them. The germline V gene encodes CDR1 DFQATT and CDR2 SNEGSKA (reference sequence).

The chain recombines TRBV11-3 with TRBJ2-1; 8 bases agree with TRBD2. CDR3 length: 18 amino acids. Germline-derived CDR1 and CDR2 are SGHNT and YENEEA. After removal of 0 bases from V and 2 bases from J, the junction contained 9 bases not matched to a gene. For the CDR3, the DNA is TGTGCCAGCAGCTTAGACCAGGGAGGTAGCGGGGCCTACAATGAGCAGTTCTTC. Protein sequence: CASSLDQGGSGAYNEQFF.

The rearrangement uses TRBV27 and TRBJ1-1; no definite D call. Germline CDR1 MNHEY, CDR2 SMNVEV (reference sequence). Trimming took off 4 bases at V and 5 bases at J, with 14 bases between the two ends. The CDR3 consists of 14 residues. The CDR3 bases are TGTGCCAGCAGTTGGGAGGGCTTGGGAACTGAAGCTTTCTTT. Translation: CASSWEGLGTEAFF.

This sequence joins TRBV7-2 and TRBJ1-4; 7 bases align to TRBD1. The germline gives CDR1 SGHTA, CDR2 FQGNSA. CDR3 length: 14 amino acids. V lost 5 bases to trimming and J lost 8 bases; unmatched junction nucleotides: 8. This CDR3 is CASSPRQGVEKLFF. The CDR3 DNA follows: TGTGCCAGCAGCCCCCGACAGGGAGTCGAAAAACTGTTTTTT.

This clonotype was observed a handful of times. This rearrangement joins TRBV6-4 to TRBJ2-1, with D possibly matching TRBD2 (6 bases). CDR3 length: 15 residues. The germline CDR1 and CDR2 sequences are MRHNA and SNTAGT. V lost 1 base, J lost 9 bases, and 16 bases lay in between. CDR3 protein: CASSDLSAGNSEQFF. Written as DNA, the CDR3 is TGTGCCAGCAGTGACTTATCCGCGGGGAATTCTGAGCAGTTCTTC.

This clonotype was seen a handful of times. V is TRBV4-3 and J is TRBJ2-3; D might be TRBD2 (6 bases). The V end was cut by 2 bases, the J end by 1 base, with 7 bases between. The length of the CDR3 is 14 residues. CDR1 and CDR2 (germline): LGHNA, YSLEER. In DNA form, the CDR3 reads TGCGCCAGCAGCCAACTAGCGCGCACAGATACGCAGTATTTT. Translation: CASSQLARTDTQYF.

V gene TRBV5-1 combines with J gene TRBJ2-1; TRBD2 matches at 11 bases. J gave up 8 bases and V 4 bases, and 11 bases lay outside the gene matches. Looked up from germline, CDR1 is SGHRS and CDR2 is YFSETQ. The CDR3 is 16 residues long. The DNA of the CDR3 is TGCGCCAGCAGCCCTCTGACTAGCGGGAATTTGGATGAGCAGTTCTTC. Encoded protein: CASSPLTSGNLDEQFF.

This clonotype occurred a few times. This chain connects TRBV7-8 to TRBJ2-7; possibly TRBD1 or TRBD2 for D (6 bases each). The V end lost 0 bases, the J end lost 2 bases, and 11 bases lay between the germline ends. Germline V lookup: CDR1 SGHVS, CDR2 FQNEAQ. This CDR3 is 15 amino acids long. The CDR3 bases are TGTGCCAGCAGCTTAGCCGGAGGGGGGCCCTACGAGCAGTACTTC. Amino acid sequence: CASSLAGGGPYEQYF.

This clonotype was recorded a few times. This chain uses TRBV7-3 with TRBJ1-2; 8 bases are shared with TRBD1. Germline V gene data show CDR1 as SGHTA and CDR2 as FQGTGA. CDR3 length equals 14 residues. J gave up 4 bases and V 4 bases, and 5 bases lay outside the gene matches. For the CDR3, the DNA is TGTGCCAGCAGCTCCTCAGGGGGCCCCTATGGCTACACCTTC. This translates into CASSSSGGPYGYTF.

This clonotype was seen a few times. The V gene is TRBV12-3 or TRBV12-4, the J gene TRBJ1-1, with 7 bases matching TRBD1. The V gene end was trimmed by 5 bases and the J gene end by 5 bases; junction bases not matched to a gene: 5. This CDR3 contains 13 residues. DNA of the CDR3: TGTGCCAGCAGTACGACAGGGCGGACTGAAGCTTTCTTT. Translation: CASSTTGRTEAFF.

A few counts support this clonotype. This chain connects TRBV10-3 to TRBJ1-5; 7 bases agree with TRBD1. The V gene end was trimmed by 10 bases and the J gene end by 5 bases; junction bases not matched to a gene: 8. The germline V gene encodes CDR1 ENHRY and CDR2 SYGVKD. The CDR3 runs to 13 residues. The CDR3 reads CATRDSSDQPQHF. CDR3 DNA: TGTGCCACCCGGGACAGCTCTGATCAGCCCCAGCATTTT.

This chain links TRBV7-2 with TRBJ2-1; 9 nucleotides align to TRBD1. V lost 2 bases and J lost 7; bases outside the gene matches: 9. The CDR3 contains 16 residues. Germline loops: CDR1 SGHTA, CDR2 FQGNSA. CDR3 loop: CASSLYGQGFGNEQFF. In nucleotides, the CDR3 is TGTGCCAGCAGCTTATACGGACAGGGGTTTGGGAATGAGCAGTTCTTC. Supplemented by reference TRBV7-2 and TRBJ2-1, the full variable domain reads GAGVSQSPSNKVTEKGKDVELRCDPISGHTALYWYRQSLGQGLEFLIYFQGNSAPDKSGLPSDRFSAERTGGSVSTLTIQRTQQEDSAVYLCASSLYGQGFGNEQFFGPGTRLTVL.

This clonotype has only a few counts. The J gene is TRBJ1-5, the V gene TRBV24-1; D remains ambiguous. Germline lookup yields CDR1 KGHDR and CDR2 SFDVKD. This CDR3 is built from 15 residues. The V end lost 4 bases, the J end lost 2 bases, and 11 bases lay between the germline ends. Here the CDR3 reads CATSESPRGNQPQHF. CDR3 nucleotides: TGTGCCACCAGTGAAAGCCCTCGGGGCAATCAGCCCCAGCATTTT.

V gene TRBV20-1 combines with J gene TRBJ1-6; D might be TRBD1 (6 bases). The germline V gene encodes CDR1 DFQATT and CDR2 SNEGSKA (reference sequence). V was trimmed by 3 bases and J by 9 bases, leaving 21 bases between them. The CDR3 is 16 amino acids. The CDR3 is CSARQGPSQAASPLHF. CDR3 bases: TGCAGTGCTAGGCAGGGGCCGTCCCAGGCCGCTTCACCCCTCCACTTT.

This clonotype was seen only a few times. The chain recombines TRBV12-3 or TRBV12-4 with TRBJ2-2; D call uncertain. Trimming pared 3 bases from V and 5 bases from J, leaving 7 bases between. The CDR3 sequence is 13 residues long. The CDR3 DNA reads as TGTGCCAGCAGTTTCCCTGGGACCGGGGAGCTGTTTTTT. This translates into CASSFPGTGELFF.

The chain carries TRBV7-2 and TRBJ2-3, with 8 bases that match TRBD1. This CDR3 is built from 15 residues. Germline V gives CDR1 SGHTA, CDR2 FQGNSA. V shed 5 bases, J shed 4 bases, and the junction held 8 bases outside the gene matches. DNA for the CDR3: TGTGCCAGCAGCACGATGGGACAGGAAGCAGATACGCAGTATTTT. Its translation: CASSTMGQEADTQYF.

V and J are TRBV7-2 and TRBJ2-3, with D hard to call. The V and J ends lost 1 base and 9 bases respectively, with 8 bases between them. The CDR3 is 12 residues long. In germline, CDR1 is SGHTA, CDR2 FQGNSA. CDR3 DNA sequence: TGTGCCAGCAGCTTAGGCGTTAACACGCAGTATTTT. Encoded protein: CASSLGVNTQYF.

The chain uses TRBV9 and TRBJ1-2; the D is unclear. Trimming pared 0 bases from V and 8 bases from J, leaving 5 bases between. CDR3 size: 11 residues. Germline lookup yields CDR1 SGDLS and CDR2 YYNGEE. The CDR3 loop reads CASSVGAGYTF. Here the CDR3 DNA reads TGTGCCAGCAGCGTAGGGGCAGGCTACACCTTC.

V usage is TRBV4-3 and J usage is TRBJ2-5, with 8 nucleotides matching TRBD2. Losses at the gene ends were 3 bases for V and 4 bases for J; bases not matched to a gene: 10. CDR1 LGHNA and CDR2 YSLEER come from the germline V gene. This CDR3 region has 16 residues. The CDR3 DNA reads TGCGCCAGCAGCCAGGGCGGGACTAGTCGGGGAGAGACCCAGTACTTC. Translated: CASSQGGTSRGETQYF.

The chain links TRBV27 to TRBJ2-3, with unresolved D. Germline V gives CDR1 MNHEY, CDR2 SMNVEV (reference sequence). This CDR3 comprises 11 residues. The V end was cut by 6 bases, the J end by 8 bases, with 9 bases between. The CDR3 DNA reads TGTGCCAGCAGCCAGAGGAGTACGCAGTATTTT. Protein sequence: CASSQRSTQYF.

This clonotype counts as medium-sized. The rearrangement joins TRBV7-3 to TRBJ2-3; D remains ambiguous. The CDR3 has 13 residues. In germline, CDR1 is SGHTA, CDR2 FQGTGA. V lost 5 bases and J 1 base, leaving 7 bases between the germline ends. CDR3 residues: CASSLYGTDTQYF. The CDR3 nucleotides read TGTGCCAGCAGCCTCTATGGCACAGATACGCAGTATTTT.

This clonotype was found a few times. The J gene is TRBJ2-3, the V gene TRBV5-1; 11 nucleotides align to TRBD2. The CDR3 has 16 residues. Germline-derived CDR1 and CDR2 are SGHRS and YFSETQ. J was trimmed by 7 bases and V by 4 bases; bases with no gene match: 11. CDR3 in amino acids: CASSETLTSGEHTQYF. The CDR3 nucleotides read TGCGCCAGCAGCGAGACACTGACTAGCGGGGAGCATACGCAGTATTTT.

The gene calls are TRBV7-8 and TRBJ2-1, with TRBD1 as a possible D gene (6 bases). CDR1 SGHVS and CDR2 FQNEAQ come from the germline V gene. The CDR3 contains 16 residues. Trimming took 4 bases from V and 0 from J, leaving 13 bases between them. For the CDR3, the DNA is TGTGCCAGCAGCTCCAGGGACACCCGCTCCTACAATGAGCAGTTCTTC. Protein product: CASSSRDTRSYNEQFF.

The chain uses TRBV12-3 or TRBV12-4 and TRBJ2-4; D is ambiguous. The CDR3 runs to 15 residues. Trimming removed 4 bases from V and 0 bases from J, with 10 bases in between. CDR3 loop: CASSSLVLAKNIQYF. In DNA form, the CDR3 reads TGTGCCAGCAGTTCATTGGTTCTAGCCAAAAACATTCAGTACTTC.

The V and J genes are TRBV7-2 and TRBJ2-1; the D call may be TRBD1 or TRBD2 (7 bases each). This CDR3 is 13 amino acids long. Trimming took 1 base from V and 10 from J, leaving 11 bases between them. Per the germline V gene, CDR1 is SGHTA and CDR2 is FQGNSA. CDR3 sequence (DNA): TGTGCCAGCAGCTTAGACAGGGGAGGGGAGCAGTTCTTC. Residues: CASSLDRGGEQFF.